This TCR beta chain was identified during a study of T cell repertoires in cytomegalovirus infection. About the research overall: Recently identified HLA-C-restricted CMV epitopes were among the peptides used.

TCRdb used MiXCR to reprocess the reads, holding one entry per CDR3 protein. The sample carries roughly 700,000 distinct CDR3 sequences, around 30% recorded once. V was pared by 6 bases and J by 4 bases, with 5 bases of the junction left unmatched. The CDR3 loop spans 13 amino acids. The germline V gene has CDR1 SEHNR and CDR2 FQNEAQ (reference sequence). This clonotype occurred once. As yet, its antigen is unknown. A read error is the likely source, as a far larger clone sits one nucleotide away. The sample in question was cultured PBMCs, obtained from culture after CMV antigen stimulation. The source is a human donor in good health (CMV status not recorded). Some clones in this sample may be carry-over from other donors' samples. The genes are TRBV7-9 and TRBJ1-1; the match to TRBD1 covers 7 bases. The CDR3 reads CASSSQGITEAFF. Here the CDR3 DNA reads TGTGCCAGCAGTTCACAGGGGATCACTGAAGCTTTCTTT.